The T cell receptor (beta chain) described here comes from a study of blood T cells in healthy people across ages. Study outcomes and limitations: Conclusively comparing naive with antigen-experienced cells was impossible with unsorted PBMCs. Across the age range, TCR beta diversity per million T cells fell in a roughly linear way.

Germline V gene lookup returns CDR1 MNHEY and CDR2 SVGEGT. CDR3 size: 11 residues. Remarks on this clonotype: Its antigen is still unknown.

PCR was performed a second time for roughly 7 to 11 cycles using a sample-barcoded 5' primer and a J-beta primer mix. A single record per CDR3 protein comes from TCRdb applying MiXCR to the 5' RACE reads. The table records 600,000 to 650,000 distinct CDR3 sequences, roughly 53% of them present only once. The source material was blood. V is TRBV6-2 or TRBV6-3 and J is TRBJ2-3; D is undetermined. This TCR was sampled from a man aged 55 to 69 in good health. The CDR3 DNA is TGTGCGGCGACTAGCACAGATACGCAGTATTTT. Translation: CAATSTDTQYF.